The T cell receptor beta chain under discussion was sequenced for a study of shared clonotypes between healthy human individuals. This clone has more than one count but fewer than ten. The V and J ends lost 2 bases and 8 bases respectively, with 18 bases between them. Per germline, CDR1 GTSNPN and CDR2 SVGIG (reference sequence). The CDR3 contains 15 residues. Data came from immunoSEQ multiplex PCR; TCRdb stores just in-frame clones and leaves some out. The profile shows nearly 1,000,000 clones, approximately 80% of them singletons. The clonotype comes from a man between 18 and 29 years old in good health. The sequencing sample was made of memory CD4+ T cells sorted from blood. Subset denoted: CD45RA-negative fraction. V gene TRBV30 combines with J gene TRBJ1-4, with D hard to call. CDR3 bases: TGTGCCTGGAGTCCCCTGACTCCCCGTGGGGAAAAACTGTTTTTT. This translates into CAWSPLTPRGEKLFF.